A selection of T cell receptor beta chains follows, all from one sample in a study of blood T cell repertoires in COVID-19. Measured with immunoSEQ multiplex PCR; TCRdb has only the in-frame clones, and not every one. The sample consists of about 270,000 clones, about nine tenths of them appearing once. Sequencing was performed on peripheral blood. The source of these receptors is a man aged 50-59 years with acute or convalescent COVID-19. Each CDR3 is given with its conserved first and last residue. D genes are given only for firm matches. The size entry is marked missing in some rows and otherwise reads once, few, many or a size class.

v_gene	d_gene	j_gene	abundance	CDR3aa	CDR3nt
TRBV30	.	TRBJ2-2	.	CACNRGGTGELFF	TGTGCCTGTAACAGGGGGGGCACCGGGGAGCTGTTTTTT
TRBV6-5	.	TRBJ1-3	.	CASSYYRVSSGNTIYF	TGTGCCAGCAGCTACTACAGGGTTAGCTCTGGAAACACCATATATTTT
TRBV2	TRBD1	TRBJ1-4	.	CASTTRDRLGEKLFF	TGTGCCAGCACCACTAGGGACAGGTTAGGGGAAAAACTGTTTTTT
TRBV2	TRBD2	TRBJ2-7	.	CASAIVPGTRFGEQYF	TGTGCCAGCGCAATCGTCCCCGGGACTAGGTTTGGCGAGCAGTACTTC
TRBV19	TRBD2	TRBJ2-5	.	CASSTTSGGYQETQYF	TGTGCCAGTAGTACCACTAGCGGTGGGTACCAAGAGACCCAGTACTTC
TRBV19	.	TRBJ2-2	.	CASSILERGELFF	TGTGCCAGTAGTATCCTCGAGAGAGGGGAGCTGTTTTTT
TRBV5-1	TRBD1	TRBJ1-1	.	CASSLALGQGGTEAFF	TGCGCCAGCAGCTTGGCCTTGGGACAGGGAGGTACTGAAGCTTTCTTT
TRBV7-9	TRBD1	TRBJ2-3	.	CASSLNAGGMADTQYF	TGTGCCAGCAGCTTAAACGCAGGGGGAATGGCAGATACGCAGTATTTT
TRBV7-9	.	TRBJ1-5	.	CASSLAGGTGGNQPQHF	TGTGCCAGCAGCTTAGCGGGCGGCACCGGCGGGAATCAGCCCCAGCATTTT
TRBV18	.	TRBJ2-2	few	CASSPAGAADVGELFF	TGTGCCAGCTCACCAGCGGGGGCCGCCGATGTCGGGGAGCTGTTTTTT
TRBV4-2	TRBD2	TRBJ2-7	once	CASSQVRSGGAYEQYF	TGTGCCAGCAGCCAAGTTCGGAGCGGGGGGGCCTACGAGCAGTACTTC
TRBV2	TRBD1	TRBJ1-5	.	CASSDRTGRQPQHF	TGTGCCAGCAGTGATCGGACAGGGCGACAGCCCCAGCATTTT
TRBV6-4	.	TRBJ1-2	.	CASSSGVGYGYTF	TGTGCCAGCAGTTCAGGGGTAGGCTATGGCTACACCTTC
TRBV9	TRBD1	TRBJ1-2	.	CASSARTGKTYGYTF	TGTGCCAGCAGCGCCCGGACAGGGAAAACCTATGGCTACACCTTC
TRBV9	.	TRBJ1-1	.	CASSAGTNTEAFF	TGTGCCAGCAGCGCCGGGACAAACACTGAAGCTTTCTTT
TRBV3-1/TRBV3-2	.	TRBJ2-3	.	CASSPTVLTDTQYF	TGTGCCAGCAGCCCCACGGTTCTCACAGATACGCAGTATTTT
TRBV28	TRBD1	TRBJ2-7	.	CASKGQDYEQYF	TGTGCCAGCAAGGGACAGGACTACGAGCAGTACTTC
TRBV29-1	.	TRBJ1-5	.	CSVGGGGNQPQHF	TGCAGCGTTGGGGGGGGAGGCAATCAGCCCCAGCATTTT
TRBV7-9	TRBD1	TRBJ2-5	.	CASSFEGAPQETQYF	TGTGCCAGCAGCTTTGAGGGGGCTCCTCAAGAGACCCAGTACTTC
TRBV5-1	TRBD1	TRBJ2-7	.	CASRPGTGPYEQYF	TGCGCCAGCCGTCCCGGGACAGGGCCCTACGAGCAGTACTTC